This T cell receptor beta chain was sequenced during a study of T cell responses to AZD1222 COVID-19 vaccine. V was pared by 5 bases and J by 11 bases, with 15 bases between. Germline V gene sequence: CDR1 MDHEN, CDR2 SYDVKM. The CDR3 consists of 13 residues. Study-level results: Unmutated regions of variants are reportedly targeted by nearly half of spike-specific TCRs. Baseline antibody screening turned up just a handful of seropositive AZD1222 recipients. Spike-specific TCR breadth rose after two AZD1222 doses, and depth rose as well.

Concerning this clone: Its antigen is currently unknown.

Profiled with immunoSEQ multiplex PCR; TCRdb holds only in-frame clones, not every one. The table records fewer than 110,000 clones, approximately 90% of them present only once. The source of this sequence is an adult who received the AZD1222 COVID-19 vaccine. Sequencing used peripheral blood, obtained 28 days after the second AZD1222 dose. J is TRBJ1-4 and V is TRBV28; weak D call: TRBD1 (5 bases). The CDR3 spells CASSPSPDNKLFF. The CDR3 DNA sequence: TGTGCCAGCAGTCCTTCTCCGGACAACAAACTGTTTTTT.